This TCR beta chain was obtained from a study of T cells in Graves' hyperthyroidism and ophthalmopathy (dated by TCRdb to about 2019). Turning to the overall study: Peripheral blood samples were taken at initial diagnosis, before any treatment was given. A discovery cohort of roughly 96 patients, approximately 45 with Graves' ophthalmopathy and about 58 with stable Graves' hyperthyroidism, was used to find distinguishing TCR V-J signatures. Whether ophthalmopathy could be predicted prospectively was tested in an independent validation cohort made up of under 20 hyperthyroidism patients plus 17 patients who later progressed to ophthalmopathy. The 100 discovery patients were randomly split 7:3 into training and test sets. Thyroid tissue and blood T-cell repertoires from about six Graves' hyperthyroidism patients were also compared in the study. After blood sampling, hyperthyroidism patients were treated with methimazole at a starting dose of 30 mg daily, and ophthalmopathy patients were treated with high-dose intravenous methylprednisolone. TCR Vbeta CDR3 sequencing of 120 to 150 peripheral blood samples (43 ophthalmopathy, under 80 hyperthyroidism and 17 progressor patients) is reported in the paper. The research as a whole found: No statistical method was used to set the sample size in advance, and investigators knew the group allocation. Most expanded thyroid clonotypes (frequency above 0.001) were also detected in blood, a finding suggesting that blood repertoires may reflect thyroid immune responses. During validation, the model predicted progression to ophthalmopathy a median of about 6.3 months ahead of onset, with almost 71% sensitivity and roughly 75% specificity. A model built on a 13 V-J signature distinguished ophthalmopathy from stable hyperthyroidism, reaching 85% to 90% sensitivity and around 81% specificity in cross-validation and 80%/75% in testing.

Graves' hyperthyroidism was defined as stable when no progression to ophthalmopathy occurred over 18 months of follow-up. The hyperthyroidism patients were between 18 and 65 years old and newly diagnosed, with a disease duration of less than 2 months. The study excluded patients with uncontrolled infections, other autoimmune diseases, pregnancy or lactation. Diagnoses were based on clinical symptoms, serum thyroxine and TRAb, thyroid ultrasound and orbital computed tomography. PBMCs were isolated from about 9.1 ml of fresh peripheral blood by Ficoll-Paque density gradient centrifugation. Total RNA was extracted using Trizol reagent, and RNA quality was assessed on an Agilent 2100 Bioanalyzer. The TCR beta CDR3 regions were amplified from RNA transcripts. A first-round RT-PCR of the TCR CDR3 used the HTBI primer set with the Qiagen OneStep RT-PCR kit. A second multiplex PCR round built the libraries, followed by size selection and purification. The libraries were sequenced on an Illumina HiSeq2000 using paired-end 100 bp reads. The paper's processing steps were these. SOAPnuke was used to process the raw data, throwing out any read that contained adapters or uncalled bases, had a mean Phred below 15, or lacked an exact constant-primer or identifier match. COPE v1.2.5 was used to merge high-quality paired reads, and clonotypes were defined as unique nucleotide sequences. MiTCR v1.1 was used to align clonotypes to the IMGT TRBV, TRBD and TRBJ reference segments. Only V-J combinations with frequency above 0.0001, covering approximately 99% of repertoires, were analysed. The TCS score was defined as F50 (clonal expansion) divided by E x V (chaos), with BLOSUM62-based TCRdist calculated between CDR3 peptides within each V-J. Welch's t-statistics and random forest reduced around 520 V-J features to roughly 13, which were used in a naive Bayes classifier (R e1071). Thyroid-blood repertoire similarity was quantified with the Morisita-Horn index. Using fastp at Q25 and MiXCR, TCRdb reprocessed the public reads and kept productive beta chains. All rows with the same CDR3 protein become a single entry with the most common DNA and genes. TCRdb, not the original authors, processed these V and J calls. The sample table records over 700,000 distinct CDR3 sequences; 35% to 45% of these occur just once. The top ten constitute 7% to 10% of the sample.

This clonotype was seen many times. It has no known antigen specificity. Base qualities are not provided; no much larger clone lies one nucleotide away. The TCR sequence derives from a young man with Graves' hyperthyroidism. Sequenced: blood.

The nucleotide sequence is TGTGCCAGCAGCCCTCCGGACAGTGGGAATCAGCCCCAGCATTTT. Protein translation: CASSPPDSGNQPQHF. The V gene is TRBV7-8 and the J gene is TRBJ1-5; the D region possibly corresponds to TRBD1 (6 bases align). The CDR1 and CDR2 encoded by the germline V gene are SGHVS and FQNEAQ. The CDR3 measures 15 amino acids from cysteine to phenylalanine. Only the CDR3 DNA stays, 45 bases, in frame from base 1. V drops 5 bases and J drops 4 bases, leaving 15 bases in between.